This section outlines one T cell receptor (beta chain) sequence together with its context. These data belong to a study of identifying expanded T cells in peripheral blood. The CDR3 has 15 residues. Germline values: CDR1 MNHNS, CDR2 SASEGT. The V end lost 5 bases, the J end lost 2 bases, and 14 bases lay between the germline ends. Sequencing used immunoSEQ multiplex PCR; TCRdb keeps in-frame clones, though not all of them. The data hold around 100,000 clones, with about nine tenths observed a single time. Sequences were obtained from blood. The chain couples TRBV6-1 to TRBJ2-3, with D tentatively TRBD1 (6 bases). The TCR was taken from a person between 18 and 70 years old in good health. The CDR3 bases are TGTGCCAGCAGTTGGGCAGGGGTGGCCACAGATACGCAGTATTTT. As protein: CASSWAGVATDTQYF.